This entry lists 16 T cell receptor beta chains sequenced from one sample in a study of vaccination and CD4 T cells after COVID-19. These receptors' targets are unknown. The Oncomine TCR Beta short-read assay generated sequence data from the DNA of cultured CD4+ T cells. TCRdb re-analysed the PCR reads in MiXCR, keeping a single row per CDR3 protein. The sample contains about 20,000 distinct CDR3 sequences, 53% of which appear only once. The sample's treatment: approximately nine-day PBMC culture with coronavirus spike peptide pools or control peptides (ViraFEST assay). The material was CD4+ T cells from blood, cultured in vitro, obtained before SARS-CoV-2 vaccination. Source of these receptors: a human donor who had recovered from COVID-19.

The chain employs TRBV6-1 and TRBJ1-2; 10 bases line up with TRBD1. J was trimmed by 1 base and V by 8 bases; bases with no gene match: 13. The CDR3 runs 17 residues. CDR1 and CDR2 (germline): MNHNS, SASEGT. The chain's CDR3 is CASLKGDRGYLNYGYTF. CDR3 bases: TGTGCCAGCTTAAAGGGGGACAGGGGATACCTTAACTATGGCTACACCTTC.

J is TRBJ2-3 and V is TRBV6-4; no clear D gene. From germline, CDR1 is MRHNA and CDR2 SNTAGT. CDR3 size: 13 residues. Trimming removed 0 bases from V and 9 bases from J, with 10 bases in between. The CDR3 sequence is CASSDSSRSTQYF. The CDR3 DNA follows: TGTGCCAGCAGTGACTCTTCCAGGAGCACGCAGTATTTT.

CDR3 sequence: CSAREREAVSYNEQFF. Here the CDR3 DNA reads TGCAGTGCTAGAGAGCGGGAGGCCGTCTCCTACAATGAGCAGTTCTTC. The genes are TRBV20-1 and TRBJ2-1, with 8 nucleotides matching TRBD2. The CDR3 spans 16 residues. With 0 bases clipped from V and 0 bases from J, the junction kept 4 bases outside the gene matches. Germline loops: CDR1 DFQATT, CDR2 SNEGSKA (reference sequence).

This clonotype has more than one count but fewer than ten. V and J are TRBV24-1 and TRBJ1-2; D gene uncertain. The CDR3 loop spans 12 amino acids. Germline CDR1 and CDR2: KGHDR and SFDVKD. V gave up 5 bases and J gave up 4 bases, with 7 bases separating them. CDR3 loop: CATSGHSYGYTF. CDR3 coding DNA: TGTGCCACCAGTGGACACAGCTATGGCTACACCTTC.

The gene calls are TRBV28 and TRBJ2-6; D possibly matches TRBD1 or TRBD2 (5 bases each). Deletions cut 5 bases from V and 0 bases from J, with 5 bases between. Germline CDR1 reads MDHEN; CDR2 reads SYDVKM. The CDR3 contains 14 residues. The CDR3 region is CASSGGSGANVLTF. CDR3 coding DNA: TGTGCCAGCAGTGGGGGCTCTGGGGCCAACGTCCTGACTTTC.

The gene calls are TRBV10-1 and TRBJ2-1, with a tentative D call TRBD2 (6 bases). CDR3 length: 13 residues. With 4 bases removed from V and 10 bases from J, the gap between germline ends came to 14 bases. Per germline, CDR1 WNHNN and CDR2 SYGVQD (reference sequence). As DNA, the CDR3 is TGCGCCAGCAGTGGCGGGGTGGGGGACGAGCAGTTCTTC. This encodes CASSGGVGDEQFF.

This chain joins TRBV5-4 and TRBJ1-1; 7 bases agree with TRBD1. After removal of 9 bases from V and 10 bases from J, the junction contained 18 bases not matched to a gene. This CDR3 contains 14 residues. The germline V gene encodes CDR1 SGHNT and CDR2 YYREEE (reference sequence). The CDR3 region has the DNA TGTGCCACTAGATCGCCGGGACAGCCAGGAGGAGCTTTCTTT. Translated: CATRSPGQPGGAFF. The variable domain in full, completed from reference TRBV5-4 and TRBJ1-1, reads ETGVTQSPTHLIKTRGQQVTLRCSSQSGHNTVSWYQQALGQGPQFIFQYYREEENGRGNFPPRFSGLQFPNYSSELNVNALELDDSALYLCATRSPGQPGGAFFGQGTRLTVV.

The rearrangement joins TRBV20-1 to TRBJ2-5; TRBD2 aligns across 9 bases. The CDR3 contains 16 residues. Germline V gives CDR1 DFQATT, CDR2 SNEGSKA (reference sequence). Trimming cost V 0 bases and J 1 base; bases outside gene matches: 6. CDR3 coding DNA: TGCAGTGCTAGAGACTTGGCGGGAGGGCCCCAAGAGACCCAGTACTTC. It encodes CSARDLAGGPQETQYF.

The rearrangement joins TRBV20-1 to TRBJ2-7; D is perhaps TRBD2 (5 bases). The CDR3 runs 16 residues. Looked up from germline, CDR1 is DFQATT and CDR2 is SNEGSKA (reference sequence). Trimming took off 2 bases at V and 3 bases at J, with 20 bases between the two ends. This chain's CDR3 is CSARRPFLGLIYEQYF. CDR3 DNA: TGCAGTGCTAGACGACCTTTTCTAGGACTGATCTACGAGCAGTACTTC.

The genes are TRBV20-1 and TRBJ1-1; possible D gene TRBD1, 6 bases. Trimming removed 6 bases at V and 7 bases at J, with 27 bases between. The CDR3 totals 16 residues. Germline V gene sequence: CDR1 DFQATT, CDR2 SNEGSKA (reference sequence). Here the CDR3 reads CSAQYSHRVGGGEAFF. In DNA, the CDR3 is TGCAGTGCCCAGTACTCACACAGGGTGGGCGGTGGTGAAGCTTTCTTT.

The CDR3 is CASSPGVVRGALDIQYF. The CDR3 DNA reads as TGTGCCAGCAGCCCAGGGGTGGTAAGGGGAGCGTTGGACATTCAGTACTTC. The gene calls are TRBV9 and TRBJ2-4, with D possibly being TRBD1 (6 bases). Germline CDR1 SGDLS, CDR2 YYNGEE. The CDR3 covers 17 residues. Deletions cut 4 bases from V and 8 bases from J, with 25 bases between.

This clonotype was seen a single time. The chain carries TRBV28 and TRBJ1-1; D perhaps matches TRBD1 (6 bases). There are 16 residues in the CDR3. V was shortened by 6 bases and J by 11 bases, with 28 bases between the two germline ends. CDR1 and CDR2 from the germline V gene are MDHEN and SYDVKM. Written as DNA, the CDR3 is TGTGCCAGCAGCTCCGTGGGGATGGACAGACCCTACTGTGCTTTCTTT. Protein: CASSSVGMDRPYCAFF. Full variable domain (missing parts from reference TRBV28 and TRBJ1-1): DVKVTQSSRYLVKRTGEKVFLECVQDMDHENMFWYRQDPGLGLRLIYFSYDVKMKEKGDIPEGYSVSREKKERFSLILESASTNQTSMYLCASSSVGMDRPYCAFFGQGTRLTVV.

This clonotype was picked up a small number of times. The chain recombines TRBV27 with TRBJ1-2; 7 nucleotides line up with TRBD1. Germline CDR1 is MNHEY and CDR2 is SMNVEV (reference sequence). The CDR3 contains 12 residues. J lost 8 bases, V lost 6 bases, and 6 bases had no gene match. The CDR3: CASRTGVGGYTF. CDR3 DNA: TGTGCCAGCAGAACAGGGGTGGGGGGCTACACCTTC.

The chain joins TRBV6-1 to TRBJ2-5, with 11 bases fitting TRBD2. Per the germline V gene, CDR1 is MNHNS and CDR2 is SASEGT. CDR3 length: 15 amino acids. Germline trimming cut 5 bases from V and 7 bases from J; bases unmatched to any gene: 9. CDR3 protein: CASSPSGSGRATQYF. CDR3 coding DNA: TGTGCCAGCAGTCCCAGTGGTAGCGGGAGGGCGACCCAGTACTTC.

This clonotype turned up a few times. The CDR3 DNA sequence: TGTGCCAGCAGCTTAGACAGGAACACCGGGGAGCTGTTTTTT. This gives the protein CASSLDRNTGELFF. V and J are TRBV7-2 and TRBJ2-2; no firm D call. Trimming shortened V by 1 base and J by 1 base, and 4 bases separated the two germline ends. CDR3 size: 14 residues. From germline, CDR1 is SGHTA and CDR2 FQGNSA.

This clonotype was detected a few times. The rearrangement joins TRBV28 to TRBJ1-3, with TRBD1 identical over 9 bases. CDR1 MDHEN and CDR2 SYDVKM come from the germline V gene. CDR3 size: 17 residues. After removal of 5 bases from V and 0 bases from J, the junction contained 8 bases not matched to a gene. The CDR3 region is CASSRPGQGHSGNTIYF. CDR3 bases: TGTGCCAGCAGTAGACCGGGACAGGGACACTCTGGAAACACCATATATTTT.